Listed below are T cell receptor beta chains from one sample, sequenced in a study of early T cells in non-severe SARS-CoV-2 infection. A single record per CDR3 protein comes from TCRdb applying MiXCR to the 5' RACE reads. The sample lists around 20,000 distinct CDR3 sequences; about 4% were seen once. The material sequenced was whole blood. These receptors were collected from an adult who was a healthcare worker with PCR-confirmed SARS-CoV-2 infection or an uninfected control (not recorded which). Both conserved end residues are part of each CDR3. A D gene is named only where the DNA matches it firmly. Only part of the rows carry a size: once, few, many, or a class if the clone is expanded.

size,V,J,D,CDR3,DNA
many,TRBV18,TRBJ2-7,.,CASSPPHPVKPSSYEQYF,TGTGCCAGCTCACCACCTCATCCGGTAAAGCCGAGCTCCTACGAGCAGTACTTC
many,TRBV6-2/TRBV6-3,TRBJ1-1,.,CASSPVGGTEAFF,TGTGCCAGCAGTCCCGTAGGGGGCACTGAAGCTTTCTTT
many,TRBV7-2,TRBJ2-1,.,CASSRQPPTSYPYNEQFF,TGTGCCAGCAGCCGTCAGCCCCCCACTAGTTACCCCTACAATGAGCAGTTCTTC
many,TRBV6-6,TRBJ2-7,TRBD1,CASSYSKGGGGTGVSYEQYF,TGTGCCAGCAGTTACTCGAAAGGTGGTGGCGGGACAGGGGTTTCCTACGAGCAGTACTTC
many,TRBV12-5,TRBJ2-3,.,CASGTGRRTDTQYF,TGTGCTAGTGGGACAGGGAGGAGGACAGATACGCAGTATTTT
many,TRBV5-1,TRBJ2-1,TRBD2,CASSLVLAGETSYNEQFF,TGCGCCAGCAGCTTGGTACTAGCGGGGGAAACCTCGTACAATGAGCAGTTCTTC
.,TRBV11-2,TRBJ2-7,.,CASSLAGGEQYF,TGTGCCAGCAGCTTAGCGGGTGGGGAGCAGTACTTC
many,TRBV5-5,TRBJ2-1,TRBD2,CASSLGLAILVNEQFF,TGTGCCAGCAGCTTGGGACTAGCGATACTCGTCAATGAGCAGTTCTTC
.,TRBV20-1,TRBJ1-3,.,CSASGLRNTIYF,TGCAGTGCTAGCGGGCTTCGAAACACCATATATTTT
many,TRBV12-3/TRBV12-4,TRBJ2-5,.,CASSPAVVQYF,TGTGCCAGCAGTCCCGCGGTCGTCCAGTACTTC
many,TRBV5-6,TRBJ2-7,.,CASSLGMNSYEQYF,TGTGCCAGCAGCTTGGGAATGAACTCCTACGAGCAGTACTTC
few,TRBV11-2,TRBJ2-1,.,CASSLEGIEQFF,TGTGCCAGCAGCTTAGAGGGGATTGAGCAGTTCTTC
many,TRBV29-1,TRBJ2-2,.,CSVGEAPLTGELFF,TGCAGCGTTGGTGAGGCACCTTTGACCGGGGAGCTGTTTTTT
few,TRBV20-1,TRBJ2-7,.,CSANLVTGEQYF,TGCAGTGCTAACCTCGTCACGGGGGAGCAGTACTTC
many,TRBV7-9,TRBJ2-7,.,CASSLQGYEQYF,TGTGCCAGCAGCTTACAGGGGTACGAGCAGTACTTC
few,TRBV18,TRBJ2-1,TRBD2,CASSLGGGSSYNEQFF,TGTGCCAGCTCCCTCGGGGGGGGGAGCTCCTACAATGAGCAGTTCTTC
.,TRBV12-3/TRBV12-4,TRBJ2-7,.,CASSSAGGQRPYEQYF,TGTGCCAGCAGCTCTGCCGGGGGACAGCGACCCTACGAGCAGTACTTC
many,TRBV11-2,TRBJ1-2,TRBD1,CASSSGQWDYGYTF,TGTGCCAGCAGCTCGGGACAGTGGGACTATGGCTACACCTTC
.,TRBV5-5,TRBJ2-5,TRBD2,CASSPGLAVYQETQYF,TGTGCCAGCAGCCCGGGACTAGCGGTGTACCAAGAGACCCAGTACTTC
many,TRBV6-2/TRBV6-3,TRBJ2-2,TRBD1,CASTQQGHTGELFF,TGTGCCAGCACCCAACAGGGGCACACCGGGGAGCTGTTTTTT
many,TRBV7-9,TRBJ2-3,.,CASSLVTSRPRGTDTQYF,TGTGCCAGCAGCTTAGTGACGTCCAGGCCCCGTGGCACAGATACGCAGTATTTT
few,TRBV11-3,TRBJ2-2,.,CASSLRGAGELFF,TGTGCCAGCAGCTTGAGAGGCGCCGGGGAGCTGTTTTTT
many,TRBV9,TRBJ2-2,TRBD2,CASSVSLAGTGELFF,TGTGCCAGCAGCGTTTCTCTAGCGGGCACCGGGGAGCTGTTTTTT
many,TRBV7-7,TRBJ2-1,TRBD2,CASSPHLAFNLWSSGASSYNEQFF,TGTGCTAGCAGCCCCCATTTAGCCTTCAACTTATGGTCTAGCGGGGCTAGCTCCTACAATGAGCAGTTCTTC
many,TRBV2,TRBJ2-7,TRBD2,CASSSGGPYEQYF,TGTGCCAGCAGTAGCGGGGGGCCCTACGAGCAGTACTTC
few,TRBV7-2,TRBJ1-1,.,CASSLSRTPNTEAFF,TGTGCCAGCAGCCTGTCTAGGACACCCAACACTGAAGCTTTCTTT
many,TRBV5-1,TRBJ2-3,.,CASSSTGFADTQYF,TGCGCCAGCAGCAGCACAGGGTTCGCAGATACGCAGTATTTT
many,TRBV12-3/TRBV12-4,TRBJ2-1,TRBD2,CASSFLAGGLDEQFF,TGTGCCAGCAGTTTTCTAGCGGGGGGGCTGGATGAGCAGTTCTTC
.,TRBV6-1,TRBJ2-3,.,CASSERDTQYF,TGTGCCAGCAGTGAACGGGATACGCAGTATTTT
many,TRBV6-6,TRBJ1-4,.,CASYLNEKLFF,TGTGCCAGCTATCTAAATGAAAAACTGTTTTTT
many,TRBV12-3/TRBV12-4,TRBJ1-1,TRBD1,CASRQLQGANTEAFF,TGTGCCAGCAGACAACTACAGGGGGCGAACACTGAAGCTTTCTTT
.,TRBV6-2/TRBV6-3,TRBJ1-1,.,CASSQNRVMNTEAFF,TGTGCCAGCAGCCAGAACAGGGTGATGAACACTGAAGCTTTCTTT
.,TRBV7-2,TRBJ1-1,.,CASSLVGDTEAFF,TGTGCCAGCAGCTTAGTAGGGGACACTGAAGCTTTCTTT